These 17 T cell receptor beta chains originate from one sample sequenced in a study of OX40 agonist ivuxolimab in advanced cancers. Generated by immunoSEQ multiplex PCR, the TCRdb table keeps only in-frame clones and is missing some. The sample includes more than 50,000 clones, 90% to 95% of them seen just once. This specimen was CD4+ or CD8+ T cells sorted from blood, taken in a trial of the OX40 agonist ivuxolimab. The origin of the receptors is an adult with an advanced solid tumor such as melanoma, head and neck, liver or kidney cancer.

The CDR3 loop reads CASSNYSPTNSPLHF. CDR3 DNA: TGTGCCAGCAGTAACTACAGCCCAACTAATTCACCCCTCCACTTT. This chain links TRBV27 with TRBJ1-6; D unresolved. This CDR3 region has 15 residues. Trimming pared 5 bases from V and 6 bases from J, leaving 14 bases between. Germline-derived CDR1 and CDR2 are MNHEY and SMNVEV (reference sequence).

This chain links TRBV18 with TRBJ2-5; D might be TRBD2 (5 bases). V was shortened by 2 bases and J by 5 bases, with 6 bases between the two germline ends. The germline V gene has CDR1 KGHSH and CDR2 LQKENI. The CDR3 loop spans 12 amino acids. Here the CDR3 DNA reads TGTGCCAGCTCACCAGGGGAGGAGACCCAGTACTTC. Amino acid sequence: CASSPGEETQYF.

The chain combines TRBV28 with TRBJ2-7, with unresolved D. Trimming pared 2 bases from V and 4 bases from J, leaving 6 bases between. The CDR3 runs to 12 residues. Germline V gene lookup returns CDR1 MDHEN and CDR2 SYDVKM. The CDR3 DNA reads as TGTGCCAGCAGTTTAGGGCGATACGAGCAGTACTTC. It encodes CASSLGRYEQYF.

The CDR3 nucleotides are TGTGCCAGCAGACTATACGCCTTAGGTCGTAACTATGGCTACACCTTC. Translation gives CASRLYALGRNYGYTF. The chain is built from TRBV6-4 and TRBJ1-2; no reliable D call. V lost 6 bases and J lost 1, with 18 bases in between. The CDR3 contains 16 residues. Germline V lookup: CDR1 MRHNA, CDR2 SNTAGT.

V and J are TRBV19 and TRBJ2-2; the match to TRBD2 covers 9 bases. This CDR3 region has 17 residues. With 5 bases clipped from V and 3 bases from J, the junction kept 10 bases outside the gene matches. CDR1 and CDR2 (germline): LNHDA, SQIVND (reference sequence). The chain's CDR3 is CASSVVLAGVHTGELFF. Here the CDR3 DNA reads TGTGCCAGTAGTGTGGTGTTAGCGGGAGTTCACACCGGGGAGCTGTTTTTT.

The chain recombines TRBV11-3 with TRBJ2-3, with TRBD2 identical over 7 bases. Trimming took 4 bases from V and 0 from J; bases not matched to a gene: 4. Germline V gene lookup returns CDR1 SGHNT and CDR2 YENEEA. This CDR3 contains 15 residues. This CDR3 reads CASSYASGSTDTQYF. CDR3 in DNA: TGTGCCAGCAGCTATGCTAGCGGCAGCACAGATACGCAGTATTTT.

The rearrangement joins TRBV6-6 to TRBJ1-3; no definite D call. Trimming left V 0 bases short and J 4 bases short, with 7 bases between. Germline-derived CDR1 and CDR2 are MNHNY and SVGAGI (reference sequence). The CDR3 is 14 amino acids. Here the CDR3 reads CASSYSRTGNTIYF. The DNA for the CDR3 is TGTGCCAGCAGTTACTCACGAACGGGAAACACCATATATTTT.

This clone was seen a few times. The CDR3 sequence is CATSRAQETQYF. The CDR3 DNA reads TGTGCCACCAGCAGGGCACAAGAGACCCAGTACTTC. The chain is built from TRBV15 and TRBJ2-5, with D uncertain. The CDR3 has 12 amino acids. Trimming removed 3 bases from V and 2 bases from J, with 4 bases in between. Germline CDR1 reads LNHNV; CDR2 reads YYDKDF (reference sequence).

V gene TRBV6-5 combines with J gene TRBJ2-3; D tentatively reads TRBD1 or TRBD2 (5 bases each). Trimming shortened V by 6 bases and J by 3 bases, and 16 bases separated the two germline ends. The CDR3 spans 15 residues. The germline V gene has CDR1 MNHEY and CDR2 SVGAGI. For the CDR3, the DNA is TGTGCCAGCAGCCCCGGGACGGGCTCTACAGATACGCAGTATTTT. Translation: CASSPGTGSTDTQYF.

The V call is TRBV5-1, the J call TRBJ2-2; 7 bases are a match to TRBD1. Germline V gene sequence: CDR1 SGHRS, CDR2 YFSETQ. This CDR3 region has 15 residues. The J segment lost 3 bases and the V segment lost 4 bases, leaving 6 bases of the junction unmatched. The CDR3 reads CASSQGQTHTGELFF. DNA of the CDR3: TGCGCCAGCAGCCAGGGACAGACACACACCGGGGAGCTGTTTTTT.

About this clone: Other DNA sequences of this sample code for an identical CDR3. The genes are TRBV27 and TRBJ1-1; D is unresolved. The germline V and J ends were trimmed by 1 base and 5 bases, with 8 bases remaining between them. Germline assignment: CDR1 MNHEY and CDR2 SMNVEV (reference sequence). CDR3 size: 13 residues. The CDR3 DNA sequence: TGTGCCAGCAGTTTATTTCGGGGAACTGAAGCTTTCTTT. As protein: CASSLFRGTEAFF.

The rearrangement joins TRBV4-1 to TRBJ2-7; no reliable D call. Germline-derived CDR1 and CDR2 are MGHRA and YSYEKL. The CDR3 runs 17 residues. V was cut by 0 bases and J by 4 bases, with 19 bases left in between. The CDR3 is CASSQDTKGKGSYEQYF. The DNA of the CDR3 is TGCGCCAGCAGCCAAGATACGAAAGGGAAAGGTAGTTACGAGCAGTACTTC.

The chain has TRBV11-2 and TRBJ2-3; TRBD2 aligns across 8 bases. There are 14 residues in the CDR3. Per germline, CDR1 SGHAT and CDR2 FQNNGV. The V segment lost 1 base and the J segment 5 bases; nucleotides outside the gene matches: 2. The CDR3 region has the DNA TGTGCCAGCAGCTTAGTCGCGGGAGGAGATACGCAGTATTTT. Translation: CASSLVAGGDTQYF.

A single count supports this clone. The V gene is TRBV5-1, the J gene TRBJ1-4; weak D call: TRBD1 (6 bases). The CDR3 is made up of 19 amino acids. From germline, CDR1 is SGHRS and CDR2 YFSETQ. V shed 1 base and J shed 0 bases, with 19 bases lying between them. CDR3: CASSLYGVRGLATNEKLFF. The CDR3 bases are TGCGCCAGCAGCTTGTATGGCGTCAGGGGCCTTGCAACTAATGAAAAACTGTTTTTT.

The V gene is TRBV10-3, the J gene TRBJ2-7, with TRBD1 identical over 11 bases. CDR1 and CDR2 (germline): ENHRY, SYGVKD. The ends lost 6 bases at V and 5 bases at J; junction bases unmatched: 6. This CDR3 spans 14 amino acids. The CDR3 is CAIRGQGAQDEQYF. The CDR3 coding sequence is TGTGCCATCAGAGGACAGGGGGCGCAAGACGAGCAGTACTTC.

The V gene is TRBV6-6, the J gene TRBJ1-1; D possibly corresponds to TRBD1 (5 bases). With 2 bases removed from V and 4 bases from J, the gap between germline ends came to 8 bases. The CDR3 runs to 13 residues. The germline gives CDR1 MNHNY, CDR2 SVGAGI (reference sequence). Written as DNA, the CDR3 is TGTGCCAGCAGTTACCCAGGGAGCACTGAAGCTTTCTTT. Translation gives CASSYPGSTEAFF.

The CDR3: CASWKRDWNEKLFF. The CDR3 region has the DNA TGTGCCAGTTGGAAGAGAGATTGGAATGAAAAACTGTTTTTT. The rearrangement uses TRBV28 and TRBJ1-4; D call uncertain. This CDR3 comprises 14 residues. Per germline, CDR1 MDHEN and CDR2 SYDVKM. The germline V and J ends were trimmed by 9 bases and 5 bases, with 16 bases remaining between them.